This entry is about one T cell receptor beta chain. CD45RO-negative, CCR7-positively selected cells formed the naive CD8 fraction, excluding terminally differentiated effector memory CD45RA+ cells. Trimming removed 10 bases at V and 6 bases at J, with 18 bases between. CDR1 and CDR2 (germline): SNHLY, FYNNEI. The CDR3 totals 14 residues. This entry comes from a study of shared clonotypes between healthy human individuals. Whole-study context: For every donor, three CD4 naive, three CD4 memory, two CD8 naive and one CD8 memory plates were used.

The assay ran at deep level. In replicate PCRs of sorted subsets, approximately 210 ng DNA, about 30,000 T cell genomes, was used. Authors' processing steps: ImmunoSEQ junction-only sequences lacked quality scores, so their filtering differed. Data came from immunoSEQ multiplex PCR; TCRdb stores just in-frame clones and leaves some out. That table is the source of V, J and clone size, and D and trimming were worked out from the DNA. The sample includes about 2.2 million clones, 85% to 95% of them seen just once. This clonotype originated in a young man in good health. Some clones in this sample may be carry-over from other donors' samples. The sample taken for sequencing was naive CD8+ T cells from PBMCs. This rearrangement joins TRBV2 to TRBJ2-2; D is perhaps TRBD1 or TRBD2 (5 bases each). The CDR3 spells CATPGADYSGELFF. The CDR3, as DNA: TGTGCCACCCCTGGGGCAGACTATTCCGGGGAGCTGTTTTTT.